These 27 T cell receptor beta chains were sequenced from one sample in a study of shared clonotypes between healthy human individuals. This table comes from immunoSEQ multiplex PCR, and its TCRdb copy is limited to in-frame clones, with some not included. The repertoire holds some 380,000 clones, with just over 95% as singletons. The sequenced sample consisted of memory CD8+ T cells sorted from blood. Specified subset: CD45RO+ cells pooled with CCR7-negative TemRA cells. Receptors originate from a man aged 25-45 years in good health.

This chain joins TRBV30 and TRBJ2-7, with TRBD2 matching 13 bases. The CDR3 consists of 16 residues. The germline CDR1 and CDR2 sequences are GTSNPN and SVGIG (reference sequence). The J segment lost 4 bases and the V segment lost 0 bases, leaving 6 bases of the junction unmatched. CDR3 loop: CAWSVPGLAGLYEQYF. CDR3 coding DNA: TGTGCCTGGAGTGTCCCGGGACTAGCGGGACTATACGAGCAGTACTTC.

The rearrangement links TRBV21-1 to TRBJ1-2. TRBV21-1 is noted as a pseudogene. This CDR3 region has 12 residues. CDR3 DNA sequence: TGTGCCAGCGGAGGGTTTAACTATGGCTACACCTTC. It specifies CASGGFNYGYTF.

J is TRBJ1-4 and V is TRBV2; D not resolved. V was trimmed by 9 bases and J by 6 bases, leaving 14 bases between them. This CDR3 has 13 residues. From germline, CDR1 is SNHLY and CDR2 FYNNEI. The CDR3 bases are TGTGCCAGTATTAAGTCGGAGGATGAAAAACTGTTTTTT. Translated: CASIKSEDEKLFF.

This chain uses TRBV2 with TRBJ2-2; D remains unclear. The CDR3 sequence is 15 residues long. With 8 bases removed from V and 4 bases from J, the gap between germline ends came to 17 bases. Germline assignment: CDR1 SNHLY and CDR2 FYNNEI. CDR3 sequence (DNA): TGTGCCAGCTTAGAAGTTGAGTCGGGCACCGGGGAGCTGTTTTTT. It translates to CASLEVESGTGELFF.

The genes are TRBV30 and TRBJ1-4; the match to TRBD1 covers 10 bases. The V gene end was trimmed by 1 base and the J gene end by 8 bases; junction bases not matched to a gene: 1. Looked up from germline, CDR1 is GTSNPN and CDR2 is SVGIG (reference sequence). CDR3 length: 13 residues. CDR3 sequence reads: CAWSGQGAEKLFF. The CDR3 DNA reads TGTGCCTGGAGTGGACAGGGGGCGGAAAAACTGTTTTTT.

The CDR3 DNA reads TGTGCCAGCAGCTTCGAGGACAATGAGCAGTTCTTC. This gives the protein CASSFEDNEQFF. The V and J genes are TRBV7-9 and TRBJ2-1, with D unresolved. This CDR3 region has 12 residues. The V gene lost 3 bases and the J gene lost 5 bases, with 5 bases spanning the gap. Germline loops: CDR1 SEHNR, CDR2 FQNEAQ (reference sequence). The complete variable domain, with remaining parts taken from reference TRBV7-9 and TRBJ2-1, reads DTGVSQNPRHKITKRGQNVTFRCDPISEHNRLYWYRQTLGQGPEFLTYFQNEAQLEKSRLLSDRFSAERPKGSFSTLEIQRTEQGDSAMYLCASSFEDNEQFFGPGTRLTVL.

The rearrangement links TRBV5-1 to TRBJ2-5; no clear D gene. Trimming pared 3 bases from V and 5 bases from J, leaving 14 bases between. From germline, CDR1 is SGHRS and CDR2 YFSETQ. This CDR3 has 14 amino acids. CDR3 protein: CASSSTLAGETQYF. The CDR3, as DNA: TGCGCCAGCAGCTCTACCTTAGCAGGCGAGACCCAGTACTTC.

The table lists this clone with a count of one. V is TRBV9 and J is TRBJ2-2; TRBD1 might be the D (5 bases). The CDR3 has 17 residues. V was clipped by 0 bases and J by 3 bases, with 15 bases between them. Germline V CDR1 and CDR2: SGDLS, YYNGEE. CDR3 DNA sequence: TGTGCCAGCAGCGTAGCTAGTTCAGGGTGGGACACCGGGGAGCTGTTTTTT. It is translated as CASSVASSGWDTGELFF.

The CDR3 sequence: CASSLTVSSEQYF. CDR3 in DNA: TGCGCCAGCAGCTTGACAGTGAGCTCCGAGCAGTACTTC. This chain uses TRBV5-1 with TRBJ2-7; no firm D call. Trimming took off 1 base at V and 6 bases at J, with 11 bases between the two ends. The CDR3 sequence is 13 residues long. CDR1 and CDR2 (germline): SGHRS, YFSETQ.

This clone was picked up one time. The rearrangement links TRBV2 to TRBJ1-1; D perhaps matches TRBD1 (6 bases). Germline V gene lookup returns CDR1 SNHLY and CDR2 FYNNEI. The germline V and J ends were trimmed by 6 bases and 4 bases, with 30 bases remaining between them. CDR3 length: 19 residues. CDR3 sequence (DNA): TGTGCCAGCAGCCCCTCCTACAAGGGGGGAGACACTATCCTCACTGAAGCTTTCTTT. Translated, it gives CASSPSYKGGDTILTEAFF.

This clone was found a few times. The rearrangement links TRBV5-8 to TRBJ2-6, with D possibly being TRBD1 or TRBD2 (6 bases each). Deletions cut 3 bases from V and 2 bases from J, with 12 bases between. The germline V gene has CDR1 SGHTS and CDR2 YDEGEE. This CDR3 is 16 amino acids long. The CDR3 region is CASSWTGGAGANVLTF. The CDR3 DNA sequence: TGTGCCAGCAGCTGGACCGGGGGCGCTGGGGCCAACGTCCTGACTTTC.

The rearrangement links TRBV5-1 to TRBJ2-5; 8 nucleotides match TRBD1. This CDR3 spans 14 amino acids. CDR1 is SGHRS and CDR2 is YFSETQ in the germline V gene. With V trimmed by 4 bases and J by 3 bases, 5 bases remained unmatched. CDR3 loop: CASSRTGTEETQYF. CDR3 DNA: TGCGCCAGCAGCCGGACAGGGACTGAAGAGACCCAGTACTTC. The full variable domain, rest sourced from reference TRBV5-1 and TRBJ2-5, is KAGVTQTPRYLIKTRGQQVTLSCSPISGHRSVSWYQQTPGQGLQFLFEYFSETQRNKGNFPGRFSGRQFSNSRSEMNVSTLELGDSALYLCASSRTGTEETQYFGPGTRLLVL.

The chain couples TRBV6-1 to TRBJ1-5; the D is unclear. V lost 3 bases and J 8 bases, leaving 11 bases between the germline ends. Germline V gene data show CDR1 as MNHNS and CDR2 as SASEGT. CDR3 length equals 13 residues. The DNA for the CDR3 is TGTGCCAGCAGTGATTCAGGTAGGGAGCCCCAGCATTTT. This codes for CASSDSGREPQHF.

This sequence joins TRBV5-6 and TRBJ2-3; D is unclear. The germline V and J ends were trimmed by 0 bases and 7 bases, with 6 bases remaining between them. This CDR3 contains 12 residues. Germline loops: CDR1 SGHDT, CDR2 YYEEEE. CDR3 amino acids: CASSLAGHTQYF. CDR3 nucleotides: TGTGCCAGCAGCTTGGCCGGGCATACGCAGTATTTT. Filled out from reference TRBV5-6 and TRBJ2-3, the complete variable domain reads DAGVTQSPTHLIKTRGQQVTLRCSPKSGHDTVSWYQQALGQGPQFIFQYYEEEERQRGNFPDRFSGHQFPNYSSELNVNALLLGDSALYLCASSLAGHTQYFGPGTRLTVL.

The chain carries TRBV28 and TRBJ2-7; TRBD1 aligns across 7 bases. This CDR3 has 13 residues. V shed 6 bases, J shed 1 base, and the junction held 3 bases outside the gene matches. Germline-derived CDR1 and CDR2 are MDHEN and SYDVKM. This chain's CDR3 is CASRDRPSYEQYF. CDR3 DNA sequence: TGTGCCAGCAGGGACAGGCCTTCCTACGAGCAGTACTTC.

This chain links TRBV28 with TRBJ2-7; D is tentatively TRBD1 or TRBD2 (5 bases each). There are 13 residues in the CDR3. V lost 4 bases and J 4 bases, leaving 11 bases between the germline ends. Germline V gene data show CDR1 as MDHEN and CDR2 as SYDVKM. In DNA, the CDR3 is TGTGCCAGCAGTTCGGGGCTTATTTACGAGCAGTACTTC. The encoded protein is CASSSGLIYEQYF.

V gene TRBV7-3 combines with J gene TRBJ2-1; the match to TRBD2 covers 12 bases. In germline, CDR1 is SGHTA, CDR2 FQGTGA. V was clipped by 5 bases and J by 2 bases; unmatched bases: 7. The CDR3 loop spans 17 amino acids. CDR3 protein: CASSTSGTSGPYNEQFF. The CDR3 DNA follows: TGTGCCAGCAGCACCTCCGGGACTAGCGGGCCCTACAATGAGCAGTTCTTC.

In nucleotides, the CDR3 is TGTGCCAGCAGTTTCAGGGCGTCCGGGAGCTCCTACGAGCAGTACTTC. It translates to CASSFRASGSSYEQYF. The chain is built from TRBV27 and TRBJ2-7, with TRBD2 as a possible D gene (6 bases). V was clipped by 3 bases and J by 0 bases, with 15 bases between them. The V gene's germline CDR1 is MNHEY and CDR2 SMNVEV (reference sequence). The CDR3 sequence is 16 residues long.

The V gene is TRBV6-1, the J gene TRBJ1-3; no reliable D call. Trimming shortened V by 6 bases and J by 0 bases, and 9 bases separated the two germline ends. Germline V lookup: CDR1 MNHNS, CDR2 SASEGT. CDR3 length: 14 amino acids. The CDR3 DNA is TGTGCCAGCAGGGCGATATACTCTGGAAACACCATATATTTT. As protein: CASRAIYSGNTIYF.

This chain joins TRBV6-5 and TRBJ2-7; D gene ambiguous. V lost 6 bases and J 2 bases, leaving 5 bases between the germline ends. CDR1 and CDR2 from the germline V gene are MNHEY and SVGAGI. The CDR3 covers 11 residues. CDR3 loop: CASRRAYEQYF. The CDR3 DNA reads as TGTGCCAGCAGACGAGCCTACGAGCAGTACTTC.

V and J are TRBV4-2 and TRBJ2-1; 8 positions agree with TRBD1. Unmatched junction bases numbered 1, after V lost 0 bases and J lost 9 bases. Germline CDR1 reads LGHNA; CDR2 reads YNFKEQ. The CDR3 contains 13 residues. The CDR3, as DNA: TGTGCCAGCAGCCAAGAGGACAGGGCTGAGCAGTTCTTC. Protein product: CASSQEDRAEQFF.

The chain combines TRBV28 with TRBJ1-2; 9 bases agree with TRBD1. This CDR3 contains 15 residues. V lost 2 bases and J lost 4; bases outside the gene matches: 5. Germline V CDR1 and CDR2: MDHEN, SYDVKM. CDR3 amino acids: CASSLGGQGAYGYTF. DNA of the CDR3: TGTGCCAGCAGTTTAGGGGGACAGGGAGCCTATGGCTACACCTTC.

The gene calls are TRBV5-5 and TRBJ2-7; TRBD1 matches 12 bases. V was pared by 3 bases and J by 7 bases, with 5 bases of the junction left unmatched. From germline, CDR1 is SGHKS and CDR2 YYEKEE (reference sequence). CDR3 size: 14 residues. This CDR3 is CASSWGQGAREQYF. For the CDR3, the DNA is TGTGCCAGCAGCTGGGGACAGGGGGCGAGGGAGCAGTACTTC.

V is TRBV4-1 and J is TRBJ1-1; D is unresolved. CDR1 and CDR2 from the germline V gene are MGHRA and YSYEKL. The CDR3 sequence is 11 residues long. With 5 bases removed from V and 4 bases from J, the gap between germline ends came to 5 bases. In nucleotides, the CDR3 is TGCGCCAGCAGCTTGGGCACTGAAGCTTTCTTT. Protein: CASSLGTEAFF.

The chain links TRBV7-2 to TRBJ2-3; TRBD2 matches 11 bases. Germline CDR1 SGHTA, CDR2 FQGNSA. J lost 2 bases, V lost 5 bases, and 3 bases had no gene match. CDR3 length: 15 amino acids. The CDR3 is CASSRTSGYTDTQYF. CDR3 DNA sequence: TGTGCCAGCAGCAGGACTAGCGGGTACACAGATACGCAGTATTTT.

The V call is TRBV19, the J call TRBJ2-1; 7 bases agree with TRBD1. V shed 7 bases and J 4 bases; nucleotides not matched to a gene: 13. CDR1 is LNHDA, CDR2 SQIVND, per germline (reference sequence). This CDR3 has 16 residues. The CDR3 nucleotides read TGTGCCAGTACAACAGCCCGGGACAGCCGTTACAATGAGCAGTTCTTC. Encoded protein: CASTTARDSRYNEQFF.

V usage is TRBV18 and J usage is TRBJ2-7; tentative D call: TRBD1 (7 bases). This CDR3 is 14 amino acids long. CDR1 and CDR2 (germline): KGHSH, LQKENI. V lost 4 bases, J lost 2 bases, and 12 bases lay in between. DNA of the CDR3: TGTGCCAGCTCACTGGAGGGACAGCCCTACGAGCAGTACTTC. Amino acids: CASSLEGQPYEQYF.